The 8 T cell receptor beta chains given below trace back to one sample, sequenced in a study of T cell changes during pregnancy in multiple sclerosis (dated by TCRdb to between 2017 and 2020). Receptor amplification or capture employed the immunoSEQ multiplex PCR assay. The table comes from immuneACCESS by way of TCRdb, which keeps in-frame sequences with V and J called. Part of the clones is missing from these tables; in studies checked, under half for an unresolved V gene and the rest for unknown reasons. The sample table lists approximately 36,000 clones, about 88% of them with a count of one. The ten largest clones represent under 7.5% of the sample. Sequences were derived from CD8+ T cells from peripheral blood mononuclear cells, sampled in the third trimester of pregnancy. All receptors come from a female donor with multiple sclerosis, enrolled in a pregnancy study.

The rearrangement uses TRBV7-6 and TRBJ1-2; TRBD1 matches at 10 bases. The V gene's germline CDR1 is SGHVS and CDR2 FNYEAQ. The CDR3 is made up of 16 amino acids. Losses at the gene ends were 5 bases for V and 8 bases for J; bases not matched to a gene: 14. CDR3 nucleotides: TGTGCCAGCAGCCCTGCCGGGACAGGGGAGGAAGGGGGCTACACCTTC. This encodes CASSPAGTGEEGGYTF.

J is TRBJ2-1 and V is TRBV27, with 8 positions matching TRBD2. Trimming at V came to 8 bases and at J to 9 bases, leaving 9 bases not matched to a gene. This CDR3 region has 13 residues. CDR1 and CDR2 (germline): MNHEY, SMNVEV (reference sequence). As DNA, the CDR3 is TGTGCCAGCGGACTAGCTGGGGCTGTTGAGCAGTTCTTC. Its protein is CASGLAGAVEQFF.

The CDR3 protein is CASSNTGGGYGYTF. DNA of the CDR3: TGTGCCAGCAGTAATACAGGGGGTGGCTATGGCTACACCTTC. This chain connects TRBV5-5 to TRBJ1-2; 8 bases map to TRBD1. Germline trimming cut 5 bases from V and 4 bases from J; bases unmatched to any gene: 7. The germline gives CDR1 SGHKS, CDR2 YYEKEE (reference sequence). The CDR3 length is 14 residues.

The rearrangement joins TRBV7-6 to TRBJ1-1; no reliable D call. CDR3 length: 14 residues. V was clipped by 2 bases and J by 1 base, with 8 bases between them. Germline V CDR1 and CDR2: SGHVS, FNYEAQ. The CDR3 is CASSLISGNTEAFF. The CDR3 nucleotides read TGTGCCAGCAGCTTAATATCAGGGAACACTGAAGCTTTCTTT.

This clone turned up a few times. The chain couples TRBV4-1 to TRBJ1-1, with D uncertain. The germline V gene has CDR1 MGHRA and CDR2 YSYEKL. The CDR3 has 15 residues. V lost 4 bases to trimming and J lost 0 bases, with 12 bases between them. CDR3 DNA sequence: TGCGCCAGCAGCCTTTTACGGGGATTGAACACTGAAGCTTTCTTT. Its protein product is CASSLLRGLNTEAFF.

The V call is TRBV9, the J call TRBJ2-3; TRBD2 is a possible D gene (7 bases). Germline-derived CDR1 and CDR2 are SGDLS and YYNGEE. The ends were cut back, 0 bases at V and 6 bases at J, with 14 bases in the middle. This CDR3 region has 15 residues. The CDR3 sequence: CASSVVGGALDTQYF. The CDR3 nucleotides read TGTGCCAGCAGCGTAGTGGGGGGGGCCTTGGATACGCAGTATTTT. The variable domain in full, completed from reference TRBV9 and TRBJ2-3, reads DSGVTQTPKHLITATGQRVTLRCSPRSGDLSVYWYQQSLDQGLQFLIQYYNGEERAKGNILERFSAQQFPDLHSELNLSSLELGDSALYFCASSVVGGALDTQYFGPGTRLTVL.

The CDR3 is CASSLAGGGPLYGYTF. The CDR3 DNA reads TGTGCCAGCAGCTTAGCTGGCGGAGGGCCTTTGTATGGCTACACCTTC. The chain is built from TRBV7-2 and TRBJ1-2, with D uncertain. The length of the CDR3 is 16 residues. Germline CDR1 SGHTA, CDR2 FQGNSA. Trimming took off 0 bases at V and 5 bases at J, with 16 bases between the two ends. The complete variable domain, with remaining parts taken from reference TRBV7-2 and TRBJ1-2, reads GAGVSQSPSNKVTEKGKDVELRCDPISGHTALYWYRQSLGQGLEFLIYFQGNSAPDKSGLPSDRFSAERTGGSVSTLTIQRTQQEDSAVYLCASSLAGGGPLYGYTFGSGTRLTVV.

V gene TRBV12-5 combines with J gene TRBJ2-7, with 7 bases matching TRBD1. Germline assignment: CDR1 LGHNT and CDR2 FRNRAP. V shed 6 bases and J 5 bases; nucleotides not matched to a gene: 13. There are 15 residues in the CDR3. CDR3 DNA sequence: TGTGCTAGTGGACTGATGACAGGGTCGGACGACGAGCAGTACTTC. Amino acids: CASGLMTGSDDEQYF.